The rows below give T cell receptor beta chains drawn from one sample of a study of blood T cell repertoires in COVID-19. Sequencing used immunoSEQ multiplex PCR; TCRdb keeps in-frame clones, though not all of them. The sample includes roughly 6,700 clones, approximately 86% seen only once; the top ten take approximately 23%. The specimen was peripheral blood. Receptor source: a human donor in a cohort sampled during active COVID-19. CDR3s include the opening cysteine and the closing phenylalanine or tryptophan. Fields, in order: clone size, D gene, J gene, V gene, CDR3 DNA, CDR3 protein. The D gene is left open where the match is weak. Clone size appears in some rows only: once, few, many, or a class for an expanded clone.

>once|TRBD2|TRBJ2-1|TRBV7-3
TGTGCCAGCAGCTTAGCGGGAGAGTACAATGAGCAGTTCTTC
CASSLAGEYNEQFF
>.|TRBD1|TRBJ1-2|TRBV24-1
TGTGCCACCAGTGATGGGACAGAGAAGGGCTACACCTTC
CATSDGTEKGYTF
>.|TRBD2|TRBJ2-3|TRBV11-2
TGTGCCAGCAGCTTATACCTAGCGGGAGCAGATACGCAGTATTTT
CASSLYLAGADTQYF
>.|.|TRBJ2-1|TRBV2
TGTGCCAGCAGTGGTGGGGCCACGGGCAACGGTGAGCAGTTCTTC
CASSGGATGNGEQFF
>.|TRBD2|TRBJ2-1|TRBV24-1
TGTGCCACCCGTAGCGGGAGGGCGTACAATGAGCAGTTCTTC
CATRSGRAYNEQFF
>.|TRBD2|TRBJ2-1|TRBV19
TGTGCCAGTAGTATCCAACTAGCGGGAGGTTTAGATGAGCAGTTCTTC
CASSIQLAGGLDEQFF
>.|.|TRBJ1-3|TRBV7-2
TGTGCCAGCAGCCTTAGGTCGGGGTCTGGAAACACCATATATTTT
CASSLRSGSGNTIYF
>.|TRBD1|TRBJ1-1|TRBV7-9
TGTGCCAGCAGCCACTTCTTGACAGGGGGCAAGTGGGACACTGAAGCTTTCTTT
CASSHFLTGGKWDTEAFF
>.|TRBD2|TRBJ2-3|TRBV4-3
TGCGCCAGCAGCCCAGGGACTAGCGGAGATACGCAGTATTTT
CASSPGTSGDTQYF
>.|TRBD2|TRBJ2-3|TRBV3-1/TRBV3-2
TGTGCCAGCAGCCAAGATCTAGGGAGGGCGAGCACAGATACGCAGTATTTT
CASSQDLGRASTDTQYF
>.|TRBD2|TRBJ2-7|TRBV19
TGTGCCAGTAGTATGGGGACTAGCGGAAGCTCCTACGAGCAGTACTTC
CASSMGTSGSSYEQYF
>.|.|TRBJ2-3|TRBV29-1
TGCAGCGTTGAAGATCATCGGAGGCCTAGCACAGATACGCAGTATTTT
CSVEDHRRPSTDTQYF
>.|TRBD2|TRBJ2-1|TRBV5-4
TGTGCCACCTCATATGTGGGACTAGAGCAGTTCTTC
CATSYVGLEQFF
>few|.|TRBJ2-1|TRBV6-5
TGTGCCAGCAGTTTACGGGACTTCAGTTACCCGTTCTTC
CASSLRDFSYPFF
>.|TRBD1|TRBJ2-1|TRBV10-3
TGTGCCATCAACACAGGGGACCCTTCCCCCCCCTACAATGAGCAGTTCTTC
CAINTGDPSPPYNEQFF
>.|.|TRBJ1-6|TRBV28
TGTGCCAGCAGTTTCGGGGGGCAGGTGTCACCCCTCCACTTT
CASSFGGQVSPLHF
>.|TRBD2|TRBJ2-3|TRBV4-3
TGCGCCAGCAGCCAAGATCGACTAGCGGGAGTTACGCAGTATTTT
CASSQDRLAGVTQYF
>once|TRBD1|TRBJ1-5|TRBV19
TGTGCCAGTAGTATATTCTCTAGAGGGGTTATCGGGACAGGGGGGTTTCATCAGCCCCAGCATTTT
CASSIFSRGVIGTGGFHQPQHF
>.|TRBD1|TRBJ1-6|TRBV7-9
TGTGCCAGCAGCCCTGCCGGGACAGGGACGTCACCCCTCCACTTT
CASSPAGTGTSPLHF